The present entry profiles one T cell receptor (beta chain) with its context. This record comes from a study of OX40 agonist ivuxolimab in advanced cancers. The CDR3 runs to 15 residues. The ends were cut back, 4 bases at V and 1 base at J, with 13 bases in the middle. CDR1 is KGHSH, CDR2 LQKENI, per germline. Assay: immunoSEQ multiplex PCR; the TCRdb copy retains only in-frame clones and omits some. The data show about 70,000 clones, with roughly 88% seen just once and under 1% held by the top ten. This specimen consisted of CD4+ or CD8+ T cells sorted from blood, obtained in a trial of the OX40 agonist ivuxolimab. The V gene is TRBV18, the J gene TRBJ2-5; D perhaps matches TRBD2 (5 bases). The TCR sequence derives from an adult with an advanced solid tumor such as melanoma, head and neck, liver or kidney cancer. The CDR3: CASSRPPGSQETQYF. The CDR3 nucleotides are TGTGCCAGCTCACGGCCCCCGGGGTCCCAAGAGACCCAGTACTTC.